This section outlines one TCR beta chain sequence together with its context. This specimen belongs to a study of blood T cells in healthy people across ages. The CDR3 loop spans 13 amino acids. Trimming removed 4 bases from V and 8 bases from J; junction bases left unmatched: 4. Per germline, CDR1 SEHNR and CDR2 FQNEAQ (reference sequence). The authors ran a second PCR of 7 to 11 cycles using a sample-barcoded 5' primer and a J-beta primer mix. TCRdb analysed the 5' RACE reads with MiXCR anew, one entry per CDR3 protein. The repertoire holds 580,000 or so distinct CDR3 sequences, around half seen once, with around 23% in the top ten.

Sequencing was done on a sample of blood. This receptor was taken from a man aged 80 or over in good health. The rearrangement links TRBV7-9 to TRBJ2-1, with 8 nucleotides matching TRBD1. The chain's CDR3 is CASSWLDRDEQFF. The CDR3 nucleotides are TGTGCCAGCAGCTGGCTGGACAGGGATGAGCAGTTCTTC.